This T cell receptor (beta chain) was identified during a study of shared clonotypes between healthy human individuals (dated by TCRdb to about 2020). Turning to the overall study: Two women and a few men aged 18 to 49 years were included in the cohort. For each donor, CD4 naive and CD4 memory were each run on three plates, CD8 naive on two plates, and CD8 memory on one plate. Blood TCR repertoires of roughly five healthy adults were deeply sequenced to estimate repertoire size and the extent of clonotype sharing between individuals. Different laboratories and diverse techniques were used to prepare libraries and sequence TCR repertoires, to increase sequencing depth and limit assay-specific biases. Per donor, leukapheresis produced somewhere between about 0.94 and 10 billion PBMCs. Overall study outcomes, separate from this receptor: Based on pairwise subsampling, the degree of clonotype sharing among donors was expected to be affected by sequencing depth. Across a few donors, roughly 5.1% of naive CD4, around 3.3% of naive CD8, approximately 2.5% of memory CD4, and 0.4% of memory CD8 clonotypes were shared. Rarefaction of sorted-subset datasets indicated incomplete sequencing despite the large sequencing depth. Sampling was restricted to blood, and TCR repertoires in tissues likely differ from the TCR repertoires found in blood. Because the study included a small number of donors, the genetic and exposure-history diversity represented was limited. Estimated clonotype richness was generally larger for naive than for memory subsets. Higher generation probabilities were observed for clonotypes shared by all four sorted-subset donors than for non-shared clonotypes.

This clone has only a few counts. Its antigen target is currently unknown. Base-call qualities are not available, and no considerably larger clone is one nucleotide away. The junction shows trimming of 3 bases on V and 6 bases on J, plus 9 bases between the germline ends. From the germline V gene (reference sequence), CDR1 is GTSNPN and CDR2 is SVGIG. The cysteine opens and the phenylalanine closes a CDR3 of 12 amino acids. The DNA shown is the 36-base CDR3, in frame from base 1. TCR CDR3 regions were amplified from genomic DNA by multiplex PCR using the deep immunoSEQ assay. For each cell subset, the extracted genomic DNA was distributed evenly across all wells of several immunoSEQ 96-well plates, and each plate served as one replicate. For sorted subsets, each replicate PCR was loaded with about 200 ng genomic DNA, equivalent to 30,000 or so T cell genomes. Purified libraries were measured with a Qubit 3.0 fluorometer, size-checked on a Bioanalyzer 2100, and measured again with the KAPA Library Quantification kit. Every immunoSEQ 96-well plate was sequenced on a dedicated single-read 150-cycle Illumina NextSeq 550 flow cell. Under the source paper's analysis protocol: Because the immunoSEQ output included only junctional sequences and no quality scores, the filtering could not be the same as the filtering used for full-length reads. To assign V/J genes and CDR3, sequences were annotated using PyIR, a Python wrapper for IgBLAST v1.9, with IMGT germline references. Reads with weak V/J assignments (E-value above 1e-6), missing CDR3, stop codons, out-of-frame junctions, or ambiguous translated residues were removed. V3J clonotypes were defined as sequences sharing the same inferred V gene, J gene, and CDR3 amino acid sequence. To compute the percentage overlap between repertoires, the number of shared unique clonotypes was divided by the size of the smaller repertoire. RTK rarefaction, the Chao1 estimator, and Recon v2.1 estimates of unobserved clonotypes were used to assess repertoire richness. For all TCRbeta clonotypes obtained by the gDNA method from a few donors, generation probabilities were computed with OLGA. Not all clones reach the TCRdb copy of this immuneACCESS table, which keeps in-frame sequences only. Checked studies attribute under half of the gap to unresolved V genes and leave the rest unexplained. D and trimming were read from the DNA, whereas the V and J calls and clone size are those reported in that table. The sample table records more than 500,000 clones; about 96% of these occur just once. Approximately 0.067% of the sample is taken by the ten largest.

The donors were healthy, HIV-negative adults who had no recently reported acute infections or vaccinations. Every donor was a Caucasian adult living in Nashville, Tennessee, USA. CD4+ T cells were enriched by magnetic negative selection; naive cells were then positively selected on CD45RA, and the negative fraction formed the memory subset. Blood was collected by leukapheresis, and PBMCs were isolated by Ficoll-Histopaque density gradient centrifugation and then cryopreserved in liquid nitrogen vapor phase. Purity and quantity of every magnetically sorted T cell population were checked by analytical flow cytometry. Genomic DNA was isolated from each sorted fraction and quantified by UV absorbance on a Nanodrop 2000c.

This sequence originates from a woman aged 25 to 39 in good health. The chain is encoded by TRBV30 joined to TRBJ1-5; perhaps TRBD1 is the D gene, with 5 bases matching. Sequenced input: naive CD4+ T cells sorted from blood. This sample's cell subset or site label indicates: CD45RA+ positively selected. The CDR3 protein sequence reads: CAWSQGGQPQHF. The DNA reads TGTGCCTGGAGCCAGGGTGGTCAGCCCCAGCATTTT.